This T cell receptor (beta chain) was retrieved from a study of blood T cell repertoires in COVID-19. The V gene's germline CDR1 is SNHLY and CDR2 FYNNEI. V lost 2 bases and J lost 8, with 24 bases in between. The CDR3 is 17 residues long. Only in-frame clones appear in the TCRdb table, and some are missing; sequencing was by immunoSEQ multiplex PCR. Of 300,000 to 350,000 clones listed, about 88% are singletons. This sequence originates from a woman in her 30s who had been exposed to COVID-19. The sample was PBMCs or T cells enriched from blood (not recorded which). The chain links TRBV2 to TRBJ1-2; no reliable D call. The CDR3 protein is CASSELGSGWNSLGYTF. The CDR3 nucleotides are TGTGCCAGCAGTGAACTTGGCTCAGGCTGGAACTCTCTGGGCTACACCTTC.